This TCR beta chain emerged from a study of CD8 T cells in ankylosing spondylitis. General study points: Seemingly distinctive of ankylosing spondylitis blood was a TCR beta motif formed by eight highly homologous variants. In peripheral blood, disease-linked CD8+ clones occurred at relatively low frequencies.

MiXCR was run by TCRdb on the 5' RACE reads, yielding one entry per CDR3 protein. The sample lists some 120,000 distinct CDR3 sequences; 7% were seen once. V dropped 6 bases and J dropped 4 bases, with 12 bases sitting between them. Per germline, CDR1 MNHEY and CDR2 SMNVEV (reference sequence). This CDR3 spans 14 amino acids. This clonotype was seen many times. Its antigen is not identified. This receptor was obtained from a male donor with ankylosing spondylitis or in good health (not recorded which). The chain couples TRBV27 to TRBJ1-4; D is undetermined. Sample: blood, either unsorted or a sorted T cell fraction (not recorded which). In nucleotides, the CDR3 is TGTGCCAGCAGAAGACATGGTATTAATGAAAAACTGTTTTTT. Translation gives CASRRHGINEKLFF.